Listed here is a single T cell receptor (beta chain). Its target is unknown. The data were produced by immunoSEQ multiplex PCR, yet TCRdb's version contains in-frame clones alone and is incomplete. This sample has 25,000 to 35,000 clones, with around 96% found just once. The sorted conventional CD4+ T cells were CD25-low and CD127-high, with genomic DNA sequenced. This sample was taken from a study of regulatory and conventional T cells in RAG deficiency. General study points: Shorter CDR3s in all patient subsets; >90% Treg-Tconv overlap in Omenn. RAG-deficient patients showed markedly lower Shannon entropy and higher Simpson indices than control T-cell subsets. Omenn CD25-high CD127-low cells may be activated cells, not true Tregs.

This CDR3 contains 15 residues. Trimming removed 4 bases from V and 7 bases from J, with 21 bases in between. CDR1 and CDR2 (germline): SGDLS, YYNGEE. This same sample was also part of a study on regulatory T cells. This second report adds: Amplification used 52 TRBV primers and 13 TRBJ primers. Patient repertoires had restricted TRB V-J pairs and skewed V and J usage, most in Tregs.

The source of this sequence is a human donor in good health. Sequencing input: CD25- CD4+ T cells sorted from blood. The genes are TRBV9 and TRBJ2-7; D might be TRBD2 (5 bases). This CDR3 is CASSSTGILFGEQYF. For the CDR3, the DNA is TGTGCCAGCAGCAGTACCGGGATCCTTTTTGGGGAGCAGTACTTC. The entire variable domain, with the rest obtained from reference TRBV9 and TRBJ2-7, is as follows: DSGVTQTPKHLITATGQRVTLRCSPRSGDLSVYWYQQSLDQGLQFLIQYYNGEERAKGNILERFSAQQFPDLHSELNLSSLELGDSALYFCASSSTGILFGEQYFGPGTRLTVT.